This TCR beta chain was identified during a study of cytotoxic CD8 clonotypes in ibrutinib-treated CLL. Study conclusions and caveats: While tracking circulating CD8+ T-cell counts, baseline clonality exceeded that of age-matched healthy donors.

The V end lost 2 bases, the J end lost 7 bases, and 11 bases lay between the germline ends. CDR1 is GTSNPN and CDR2 is SVGIG in the germline V gene (reference sequence). This CDR3 contains 13 residues. In regard to this clone: The target antigen is unknown.

The planned depth of sequencing spanned 1 in 200,000 to 1 in 1 million T cells. TCRdb's copy holds only in-frame clones and misses some; the assay was immunoSEQ multiplex PCR. The repertoire holds hundreds of thousands of clones, with 60% to 75% as singletons. The chain has TRBV30 and TRBJ1-4; possible D gene TRBD1, 5 bases. Source: PBMCs, taken after 24 months of ibrutinib treatment. The receptor was isolated from a human donor with chronic lymphocytic leukemia. CDR3 in DNA: TGTGCCTGGAGTACTGGGGCTGGTGAAAAACTGTTTTTT. This gives the protein CAWSTGAGEKLFF. The full variable domain, completed using reference TRBV30 and TRBJ1-4, is SQTIHQWPATLVQPVGSPLSLECTVEGTSNPNLYWYRQAAGRGLQLLFYSVGIGQISSEVPQNLSASRPQDRQFILSSKKLLLSDSGFYLCAWSTGAGEKLFFGSGTQLSVL.